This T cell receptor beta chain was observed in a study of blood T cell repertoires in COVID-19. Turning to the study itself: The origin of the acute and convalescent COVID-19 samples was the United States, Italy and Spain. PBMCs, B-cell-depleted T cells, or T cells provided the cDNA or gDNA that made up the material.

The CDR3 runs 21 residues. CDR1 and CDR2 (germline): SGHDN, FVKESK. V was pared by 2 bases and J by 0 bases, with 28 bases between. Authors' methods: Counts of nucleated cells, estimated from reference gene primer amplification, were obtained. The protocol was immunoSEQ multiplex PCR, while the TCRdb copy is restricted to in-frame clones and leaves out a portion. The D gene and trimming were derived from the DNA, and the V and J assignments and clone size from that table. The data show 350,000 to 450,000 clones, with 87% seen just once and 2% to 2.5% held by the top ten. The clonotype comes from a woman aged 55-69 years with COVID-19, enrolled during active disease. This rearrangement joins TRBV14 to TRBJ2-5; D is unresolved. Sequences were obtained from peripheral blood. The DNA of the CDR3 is TGTGCCAGCAGCCAAAGGTGGTCGCCAGCCCGGAGTAACCACTACCAAGAGACCCAGTACTTC. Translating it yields CASSQRWSPARSNHYQETQYF.